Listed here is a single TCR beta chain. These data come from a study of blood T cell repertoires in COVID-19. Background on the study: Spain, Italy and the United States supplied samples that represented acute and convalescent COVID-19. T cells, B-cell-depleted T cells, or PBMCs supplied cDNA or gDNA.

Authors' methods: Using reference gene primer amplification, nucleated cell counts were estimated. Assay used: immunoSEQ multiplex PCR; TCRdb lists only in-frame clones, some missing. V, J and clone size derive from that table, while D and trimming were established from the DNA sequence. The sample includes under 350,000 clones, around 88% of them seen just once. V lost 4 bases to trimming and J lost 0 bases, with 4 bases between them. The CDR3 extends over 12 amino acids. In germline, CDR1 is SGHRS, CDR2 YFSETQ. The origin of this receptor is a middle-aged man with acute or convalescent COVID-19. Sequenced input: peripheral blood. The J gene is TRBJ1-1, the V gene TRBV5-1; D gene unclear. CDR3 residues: CASSPLNTEAFF. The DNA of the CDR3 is TGCGCCAGCAGCCCGTTGAACACTGAAGCTTTCTTT.